This TCR beta chain was documented in a study of T cell responses to AZD1222 COVID-19 vaccine. General study findings and limits: It should be noted that donors were predominantly white British and more often female, and clonal diversity was possibly underestimated. Baseline serology detected seropositivity in only a handful of AZD1222 recipients. Two AZD1222 administrations were followed by greater Spike-specific TCR breadth and depth. The span of vaccine-associated CD4 TCRs extended across spike, with dominance at 160-218 and 743-854.

Germline V gene data show CDR1 as SEHNR and CDR2 as FQNEAQ (reference sequence). Trimming shortened V by 5 bases and J by 3 bases, and 14 bases separated the two germline ends. CDR3 length: 14 residues. This clone is a singleton in its sample. As yet, its antigen is unknown. TCRdb keeps only in-frame clones here, not all; method: immunoSEQ multiplex PCR. Of about 140,000 clones listed, nearly 95% are singletons. V is TRBV7-9 and J is TRBJ2-7; tentative D call: TRBD1 (5 bases). Sequenced material: peripheral blood, taken 28 days after the second AZD1222 dose. The clonotype was recovered from an adult who received the AZD1222 COVID-19 vaccine. This CDR3 is CASSPEVGDYEQYF. As DNA, the CDR3 is TGTGCCAGCAGCCCAGAGGTAGGGGACTACGAGCAGTACTTC.